This TCR beta chain is drawn from a study of siplizumab effects on memory and regulatory T cells. Study-level points and caveats: Siplizumab, the agent tested, significantly reduced alloreactive sequences traceable to unstimulated CD4+ memory cells. Researchers could not give a naive or memory phenotype to roughly 75-95% of proliferating CD4+ or CD8+ clones. Most alloreactive clones went unmapped to unstimulated subsets; only a minor fraction mapped. Memory cells seemed less diverse than naive T cells, which seemed major alloresponse contributors.

The CDR3 is 18 residues long. Per the germline V gene, CDR1 is MNHNS and CDR2 is SASEGT. V lost 3 bases and J lost 0, with 18 bases in between. Data came from immunoSEQ multiplex PCR; TCRdb stores just in-frame clones and leaves some out. The sample has approximately 100,000 clones, about 95% seen once. To note about this clone: Its antigen remains unknown.

The sample comprised Tregs sorted from blood. This chain links TRBV6-1 with TRBJ2-1, with D perhaps TRBD1 or TRBD2 (5 bases each). The receptor's source is a human donor in good health. CDR3 in amino acids: CASSDPIGASSSYNEQFF. The DNA for the CDR3 is TGTGCCAGCAGTGATCCCATCGGGGCTTCAAGCTCCTACAATGAGCAGTTCTTC.